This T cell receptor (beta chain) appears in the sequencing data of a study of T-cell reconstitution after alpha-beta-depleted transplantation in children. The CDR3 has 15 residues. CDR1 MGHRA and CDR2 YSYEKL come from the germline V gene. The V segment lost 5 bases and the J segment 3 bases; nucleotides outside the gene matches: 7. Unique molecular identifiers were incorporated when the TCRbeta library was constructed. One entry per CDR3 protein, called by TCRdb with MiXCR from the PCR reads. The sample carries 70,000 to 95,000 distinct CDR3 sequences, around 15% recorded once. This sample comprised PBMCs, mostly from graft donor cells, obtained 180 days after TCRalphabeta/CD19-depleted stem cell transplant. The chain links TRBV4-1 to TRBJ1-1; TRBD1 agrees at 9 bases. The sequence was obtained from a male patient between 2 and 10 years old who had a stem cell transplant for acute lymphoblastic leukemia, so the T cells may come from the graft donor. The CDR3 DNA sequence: TGCGCCAGCAGCTCACTCGGACAGGGGCACACTGAAGCTTTCTTT. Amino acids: CASSSLGQGHTEAFF.